This TCR beta chain was profiled in a study of shared clonotypes between healthy human individuals. The V end lost 2 bases, the J end lost 7 bases, and 9 bases lay between the germline ends. Germline V gives CDR1 MNHEY, CDR2 SMNVEV (reference sequence). This CDR3 has 14 amino acids. The assay was immunoSEQ multiplex PCR, and TCRdb's table has in-frame clones only and misses some. Of about a million clones listed, about 77% are singletons. This clone showed up just a few times. All participating donors were Caucasian adults from Nashville, Tennessee. What was sequenced was memory CD4+ T cells sorted from blood. Subset noted: CD45RA-negative fraction. This receptor was identified in a man in his late teens or twenties in good health. The V and J genes are TRBV27 and TRBJ1-6; D unclear. The CDR3 here is CASSLADGNSPLHF. CDR3 in DNA: TGTGCCAGCAGTTTAGCGGACGGGAATTCACCCCTCCACTTT.